The present T cell receptor (beta chain) was sequenced within a study of regulatory dendritic cells for organ transplantation. Looked up from germline, CDR1 is SGHTA and CDR2 is FQGTGA. Trimming took 5 bases from V and 4 from J, leaving 20 bases between them. The CDR3 totals 16 residues. FACS sorted CD4+ or CD8+ T cells into CD45RA+ naive and CD45RO+ memory. Using immunoSEQ multiplex PCR, the repertoire was profiled, and TCRdb retains in-frame clones only, with some absent. This table holds 30,000 to 45,000 clones, approximately 90% found once. The chain uses TRBV7-3 and TRBJ2-5, with unresolved D. The material sequenced was naive CD8+ T cells from blood. Subset specified: CD45RA+ naive T cells. The origin of this receptor is a human donor in good health. The DNA of the CDR3 is TGTGCCAGCAGCCCATCCCCACCACTCGCCCCAGAGACCCAGTACTTC. It specifies CASSPSPPLAPETQYF.